This T cell receptor (beta chain) emerged from a study of blood T cell repertoires in COVID-19. Study details: Samples taken during acute and convalescent COVID-19 were collected in the United States, Italy and Spain.

Trimming took off 5 bases at V and 5 bases at J, with 13 bases between the two ends. The CDR3 totals 13 residues. Germline V gene sequence: CDR1 SGHAT, CDR2 FQNNGV. In assigning cohorts, the study relied on participant-reported clinical history. Two negative PCRs, clearance, or symptom resolution characterized the recovered Cohort 3 donors. Data came from immunoSEQ multiplex PCR; TCRdb stores just in-frame clones and leaves some out. The data hold some 390,000 clones, with 85% to 90% observed a single time. Sequencing was performed on PBMCs or T cells enriched from blood (not recorded which). This TCR derives from a young man who had recovered from COVID-19. The genes are TRBV11-2 and TRBJ2-7; possible D gene TRBD1, 5 bases. The CDR3: CASSMQGGHEQYF. The CDR3 DNA is TGTGCCAGCAGCATGCAGGGCGGACACGAGCAGTACTTC.